This TCR beta chain derives from a study of response to subunit inactivated influenza vaccine. CDR3 length equals 15 residues. Germline assignment: CDR1 ENHRY and CDR2 SYGVKD. The ends lost 7 bases at V and 0 bases at J; junction bases unmatched: 3. Study-wide results and caveats: Authors suggested seasonal influenza vaccinations each recruit few new T cells.

This clonotype appeared a few times. The antigen is not known. MiXCR, applied by TCRdb to the RT-PCR reads, yields one record per CDR3 protein. The table records more than 700,000 distinct CDR3 sequences, about 20% of them present only once. The chain employs TRBV10-3 and TRBJ2-3, with TRBD2 matching 11 bases. The sequence was obtained from a man aged 50 or older who received an inactivated influenza vaccine. Material: PBMCs from blood, obtained 4 to 6 days after vaccination. The CDR3 here is CAITSGGSSTDTQYF. The CDR3 nucleotides are TGTGCCATCACTAGCGGGGGGTCTAGCACAGATACGCAGTATTTT.